This T cell receptor beta chain was identified during a study of shared T cell receptors in the human thymus. The CDR3 totals 15 residues. Per the germline V gene, CDR1 is LNHNV and CDR2 is YYDKDF (reference sequence). V shed 1 base and J shed 2 bases, with 10 bases lying between them. Method: immunoSEQ multiplex PCR; TCRdb's copy keeps in-frame clones and lacks some. The sample contains hundreds of thousands of clones, approximately 80% of which appear only once. These data were likewise used in another study, on human thymus T cells. From that report: Resections obtained during corrective heart surgery supplied the thymus tissue. Seemingly biased V and J gene usage marked thymic and blood repertoires. Thymic TCR repertoires of unrelated people reportedly overlapped highly.

The chain employs TRBV15 and TRBJ2-3, with D tentatively TRBD1 (5 bases). The sample consisted of thymocytes. This TCR was sampled from a boy less than two years old with a congenital heart defect. CDR3 loop: CATSRASRVTDTQYF. DNA for the CDR3: TGTGCCACCAGCAGAGCTTCCAGGGTCACAGATACGCAGTATTTT. Complete variable domain (other parts from reference TRBV15 and TRBJ2-3): DAMVIQNPRYQVTQFGKPVTLSCSQTLNHNVMYWYQQKSSQAPKLLFHYYDKDFNNEADTPDNFQSRRPNTSFCFLDIRSPGLGDTAMYLCATSRASRVTDTQYFGPGTRLTVL.